This T cell receptor (beta chain) was captured by sequencing in a study of CD8 T cells in Susac syndrome. In this sample, this clonotype turned up once. The authors carried out high-throughput sequencing of TCR beta. They applied it to CD8+ and CD4+ T cells obtained from blood. Random hexamers primed reverse transcription of about 0.45 to 1 ug RNA. It was immunoSEQ multiplex PCR that amplified TCR beta CDR3 across 54 Vbeta and 13 Jbeta. TCRdb independently ran MiXCR on the immunoSEQ multiplex PCR reads; one entry per CDR3 protein. The sample records around 150,000 distinct CDR3 sequences, 95% being singletons. V was shortened by 2 bases and J by 0 bases, with 5 bases between the two germline ends. CDR3 length equals 15 residues.

The sample comprised CD4+ T cells from PBMCs. The chain links TRBV12-3 or TRBV12-4 to TRBJ2-6; no firm D call. This clonotype originated in a human donor with multiple sclerosis. CDR3 protein: CASSLSVSGANVLTF. The CDR3 region has the DNA TGTGCCAGCAGTTTATCGGTCTCTGGGGCCAACGTCCTGACTTTC.